Included here is one TCR beta chain sequence, with context. Its antigen is currently unknown. The CDR3 runs 12 residues. Germline V gives CDR1 SGDLS, CDR2 YYNGEE. Trimming took 9 bases from V and 4 from J, leaving 11 bases between them. These data belong to a study of regulatory T cells in long-lasting Graves disease. General study findings and limits: Persistent disease preferred TRBV28, TRBJ1-2 and TRBJ2-5.

The time point here: persistent/refractory GD, antithyroid drugs over 5 years with positive TRAb. The TCR library was made from RNA extracted from PBMCs. Construction of the TCR beta libraries employed iRepertoire HTBI primers in conjunction with Arm-PCR of CDR3 regions. TCRdb re-analysed the multiplex PCR reads in MiXCR, keeping a single row per CDR3 protein. The sample shows over 650,000 distinct CDR3 sequences, around 30% of them seen only once. Sequenced here: peripheral blood mononuclear cells (PBMCs), sampled when the disease was refractory, from a patient treated with antithyroid drugs. The V call is TRBV9, the J call TRBJ1-5, with D possibly matching TRBD1 (6 bases). This clonotype was sampled from a female donor with Graves disease. DNA of the CDR3: TGTGCCAACGGGGGGGCAAATCAGCCCCAGCATTTT. Protein: CANGGANQPQHF.